This is a list of T cell receptor beta chains from one sample in a study of shared clonotypes between healthy human individuals. The protocol was immunoSEQ multiplex PCR, while the TCRdb copy is restricted to in-frame clones and leaves out a portion. Of some 2,000,000 clones listed, around 96% are singletons. The sample was naive CD8+ T cells sorted from blood. These receptors came from a man aged 18 to 30 in good health. Both conserved end residues are part of each CDR3. A D gene is named only where the DNA matches it firmly. Part of the rows lack a size; the others show once, few, many or a class for expanded clones.

-	TRBV28	-	TRBJ1-4	TGTGCCAGCAGTTTATACGGGGGGGCAACTAATGAAAAACTGTTTTTT	CASSLYGGATNEKLFF
TRBD1	TRBV2	once	TRBJ1-2	TGTGCCCGACTACAGGGGGCCAGCTATGGCTACACCTTC	CARLQGASYGYTF
-	TRBV4-3	-	TRBJ2-7	TGCGCCAGCAGCCAAGATACGTCGCGCTCTACGGGCTACGAGCAGTACTTC	CASSQDTSRSTGYEQYF
TRBD1	TRBV28	-	TRBJ1-4	TGTGCCAGCAGTACCAAATGGATGGCGTCTAAGGACAGGTTGAATGAAAAACTGTTTTTT	CASSTKWMASKDRLNEKLFF
-	TRBV29-1	-	TRBJ1-1	TGCAGCGTTCAAGGGGTGAACACTGAAGCTTTCTTT	CSVQGVNTEAFF
TRBD1	TRBV5-1	-	TRBJ1-1	TGCGCCAGCAGCCCTAGGACAGGGGAAAACCTAATGAACACTGAAGCTTTCTTT	CASSPRTGENLMNTEAFF
-	TRBV19	-	TRBJ2-1	TGTGCCACCCTTCGGACTACCGACTCCTACAATGAGCAGTTCTTC	CATLRTTDSYNEQFF
-	TRBV11-2	-	TRBJ2-1	TGTGCCAGCAGCTTTTCGTCCGAGGGTTACAATGAGCAGTTCTTC	CASSFSSEGYNEQFF
-	TRBV6-6	once	TRBJ2-3	TGTGCCAGCAGTTACGGGTCCCCAGGACCAGATACGCAGTATTTT	CASSYGSPGPDTQYF
-	TRBV9	-	TRBJ1-2	TGTGCCAGCAGCGTAGGGGCAGGGGAGGGCTATGGCTACACCTTC	CASSVGAGEGYGYTF
-	TRBV7-2	-	TRBJ2-7	TGTGCCAGCAGCTTGGTGGAGCTTCCCCACGAGCAGTACTTC	CASSLVELPHEQYF
-	TRBV11-2	-	TRBJ1-2	TGTGCCAGCAGCTTTTCTCCGGAAAATGGCTACACCTTC	CASSFSPENGYTF
-	TRBV11-3	-	TRBJ1-2	TGTGCCAGCAGCCCCAGAGGACGGATTATTAATGGCTACACCTTC	CASSPRGRIINGYTF
TRBD1	TRBV6-5	-	TRBJ1-2	TGTGCCAGCAGTTACCCCGGGACAGGGGGTATTTCGGGCTACACCTTC	CASSYPGTGGISGYTF
TRBD2	TRBV27	-	TRBJ2-1	TGTGCCAGCAGTTTATACGGTCTAGCGGGATTCTACAATGAGCAGTTCTTC	CASSLYGLAGFYNEQFF
-	TRBV11-2	-	TRBJ1-1	TGTGCCAGCAGCTTGCACTTGGGTGAAGCTTTCTTT	CASSLHLGEAFF
-	TRBV2	-	TRBJ2-5	TGTGCCAGCAGCCTTAACTCCTGGGGGGAAGAGACCCAGTACTTC	CASSLNSWGEETQYF
-	TRBV2	once	TRBJ1-4	TGTGCCAGCAGTGAAGAGGGAGGATGGGGTCGCACTAATGAAAAACTGTTTTTT	CASSEEGGWGRTNEKLFF
TRBD2	TRBV7-2	-	TRBJ2-2	TGTGCCAGCAGCCTCGGGACTAGCGGGACCACCGGGGAGCTGTTTTTT	CASSLGTSGTTGELFF
-	TRBV2	-	TRBJ1-5	TGTGCCAGCAGTGAGCCTACAGGGCTCCATAGCAATCAGCCCCAGCATTTT	CASSEPTGLHSNQPQHF
-	TRBV10-2	-	TRBJ2-1	TGCGCCAGCAGTGACGGGACCTACCCTGAGGTGTCTGAGCAGTTCTTC	CASSDGTYPEVSEQFF
-	TRBV10-2	once	TRBJ2-1	TGCGCCAGCAGTGACTACCCCTTGTCCCCCTGGGCCAATGAGCAGTTCTTC	CASSDYPLSPWANEQFF
TRBD2	TRBV27	-	TRBJ2-7	TGTGCCAGCAGTGAGGGACTAGGGACCTACGAGCAGTACTTC	CASSEGLGTYEQYF
-	TRBV6-1	-	TRBJ2-3	TGTGCCAGCAGTGAAGTAGAATCGTTCTCCACAGATACGCAGTATTTT	CASSEVESFSTDTQYF
-	TRBV6-1	-	TRBJ1-2	TGTGCCAGCAGTGAAGACGGGAACTATGGCTACACCTTC	CASSEDGNYGYTF
TRBD2	TRBV2	once	TRBJ2-1	TGTGCCAGCAGTGAAGGGGAAGCGCGGGGGACCGAGCAGTTCTTC	CASSEGEARGTEQFF
TRBD2	TRBV7-9	-	TRBJ2-1	TGTGCCAGCAGCTTAGCGCCCTTTTGGGGCGAGCGGGAGGTCAATGAGCAGTTCTTC	CASSLAPFWGEREVNEQFF
-	TRBV7-9	-	TRBJ2-2	TGTGCCAGCTCCTCAGTCTCCCCGAGAGGTGGCGGGGAGCTGTTTTTT	CASSSVSPRGGGELFF
TRBD1	TRBV6-5	few	TRBJ1-2	TGTGCCAGCAACCCCGGGACAGACTATGGCTACACCTTC	CASNPGTDYGYTF
-	TRBV2	once	TRBJ1-2	TGTGCCAGCAGTGGGTGGGGTTCTTATGGCTACACCTTC	CASSGWGSYGYTF
-	TRBV2	-	TRBJ1-1	TGTGCCAGCAGTGACAGGGGATTTTTTATGAACACTGAAGCTTTCTTT	CASSDRGFFMNTEAFF
TRBD1	TRBV11-2	-	TRBJ1-2	TGTGCCAGCAGCCCCCTGGGAGGGGGCGCAGGCTATGGCTACACCTTC	CASSPLGGGAGYGYTF
TRBD2	TRBV4-1	-	TRBJ2-1	TGCGCCAGCAGCCAAACCGGACTAGCGGGACGTGAGCAGTTCTTC	CASSQTGLAGREQFF
-	TRBV4-1	-	TRBJ1-2	TGCGCCAGCAGCCAAGGGGGGGGACACGGCTACACCTTC	CASSQGGGHGYTF
-	TRBV2	-	TRBJ2-5	TGTGCCAGCAGTACCTTAGGTAGCGGAAGAGAGACCCAGTACTTC	CASSTLGSGRETQYF
-	TRBV4-3	-	TRBJ1-1	TGCGCCAGCCGGGACAACGACTTGGCAACTGAAGCTTTCTTT	CASRDNDLATEAFF
TRBD2	TRBV15	-	TRBJ2-1	TGTGCCACCAGCCCTCCCGGGACTAGCGGGGCAGCTGAGCAGTTCTTC	CATSPPGTSGAAEQFF
-	TRBV30	many	TRBJ1-2	TGTGCCTGGAGTCGCGCGGTGGAGGGCTACACCTTC	CAWSRAVEGYTF
-	TRBV4-1	-	TRBJ2-1	TGCGCCAGCAGCCAAGTAGGGACTTCGGGTGAGCAGTTCTTC	CASSQVGTSGEQFF
-	TRBV4-1	-	TRBJ1-1	TGCGCCAGCAGCCAAGTGCCAGGGGCTGAAGCTTTCTTT	CASSQVPGAEAFF
-	TRBV4-1	-	TRBJ1-2	TGCGCCAGCAGCCAAGAGCCCCAACAAAACTACTATGGCTACACCTTC	CASSQEPQQNYYGYTF
TRBD1	TRBV7-9	-	TRBJ1-2	TGTGCCAGCAGCGACCGGGACAGGACTAACTATGGCTACACCTTC	CASSDRDRTNYGYTF
-	TRBV29-1	-	TRBJ2-7	TGCAGCGTTGCACGGACAGTTTACGAGCAGTACTTC	CSVARTVYEQYF
-	TRBV30	-	TRBJ2-5	TGTGCCTGGACCCCCGTAGGAGAGACCCAGTACTTC	CAWTPVGETQYF
-	TRBV28	-	TRBJ1-3	TGTGCCAGCAGTTTATTGGCCTTTCCGGAGGAAGACACCATATATTTT	CASSLLAFPEEDTIYF
-	TRBV6-5	-	TRBJ2-5	TGTGCCAGCAGCTACAGGGATGAGCAGTACTTC	CASSYRDEQYF
-	TRBV6-4	-	TRBJ2-1	TGTGCCAGCACCCCCGAAGCTACAAACTACAATGAGCAGTTCTTC	CASTPEATNYNEQFF
TRBD2	TRBV5-6	-	TRBJ2-1	TGTGCCAGCAGCCCAGGGGTAGCGGGAGGACTGCCCGAGTTCTTC	CASSPGVAGGLPEFF
-	TRBV6-5	-	TRBJ1-3	TGTGCCAGCAGTTACGGAAGGGGTTCGGGAAACACCATATATTTT	CASSYGRGSGNTIYF
-	TRBV27	-	TRBJ2-7	TGTGCCAGCAGTTACGGGGCCGGCGAGCTAAACCGCGAGCAGTACTTC	CASSYGAGELNREQYF
TRBD1	TRBV5-6	-	TRBJ1-5	TGTGCCAGCAGCCAATCCGGACAGGGGGTCTATAGCAATCAGCCCCAGCATTTT	CASSQSGQGVYSNQPQHF
TRBD1	TRBV6-1	-	TRBJ2-7	TGTGCCAGCGTGGACTCCGGGACAGTCTACGAGCAGTACTTC	CASVDSGTVYEQYF
-	TRBV7-3	-	TRBJ2-5	TGTGCCAGCAGCTTGACTACAGGGAAGGAAGAGACCCAGTACTTC	CASSLTTGKEETQYF
TRBD1	TRBV6-5	-	TRBJ1-5	TGTGCCAGCACCGGACAGGGAACCTACCCCCAGCATTTT	CASTGQGTYPQHF
-	TRBV29-1	-	TRBJ2-7	TGCAGCTGCCGGGACCTAAGCTCCTACGAGCAGTACTTC	CSCRDLSSYEQYF
TRBD2	TRBV5-1	-	TRBJ2-3	TGCGCCAGCAGCTGGACTAGCGGGAGAGGTGCAGATACGCAGTATTTT	CASSWTSGRGADTQYF